The 30 T cell receptor beta chains in this list originate from one sample, sequenced in a study of shared clonotypes between healthy human individuals. The data were produced by immunoSEQ multiplex PCR, yet TCRdb's version contains in-frame clones alone and is incomplete. The repertoire has approximately 1.5 million clones, around 98.5% of them found once; the top ten carry about 0.35%. Input material: naive CD4+ T cells sorted from blood. Subset: CD45RA+ positively selected. These receptors originate from a young man in good health.

The J gene is TRBJ1-1, the V gene TRBV9; no firm D call. V gave up 3 bases and J gave up 1 base, with 10 bases separating them. Germline loops: CDR1 SGDLS, CDR2 YYNGEE. The CDR3 has 14 amino acids. The CDR3 bases are TGTGCCAGCAGCGCAAGCCTTAGGAACACTGAAGCTTTCTTT. This sequence encodes CASSASLRNTEAFF.

This rearrangement joins TRBV7-3 to TRBJ2-6; 9 nucleotides agree with TRBD1. The junction had 8 bases not matched to a gene; V was cut back by 3 bases and J by 2 bases. The germline gives CDR1 SGHTA, CDR2 FQGTGA. The CDR3 sequence is 18 residues long. CDR3 sequence (DNA): TGTGCCAGCAGCTTCCCCGTGACAGGGGGAACTGGGGCCAACGTCCTGACTTTC. The encoded protein is CASSFPVTGGTGANVLTF.

The chain combines TRBV15 with TRBJ2-5; D ambiguous. CDR1 and CDR2 (germline): LNHNV, YYDKDF (reference sequence). This CDR3 is 14 amino acids long. The V end lost 3 bases, the J end lost 4 bases, and 12 bases lay between the germline ends. CDR3 nucleotide sequence: TGTGCCACCAGCAGTGGCAGCGTGAGAGAGACCCAGTACTTC. Protein sequence: CATSSGSVRETQYF.

Comments on this clone: The identical CDR3 is also encoded by other nucleotide sequences in the sample. The V gene is TRBV9, the J gene TRBJ2-7; 7 bases match TRBD1. The V and J ends lost 0 bases and 6 bases, in that order; junction bases with no gene match: 6. The germline CDR1 and CDR2 sequences are SGDLS and YYNGEE. The CDR3 runs 14 residues. CDR3 loop: CASSVGQGSGEQYF. The CDR3 nucleotides are TGTGCCAGCAGCGTAGGACAGGGATCGGGCGAGCAGTACTTC.

As to this clone: The identical CDR3 is also encoded by other nucleotide sequences in the sample. The chain employs TRBV18 and TRBJ1-5; perhaps TRBD1 as D (5 bases). CDR1 is KGHSH, CDR2 LQKENI, per germline. V was cut by 2 bases and J by 2 bases, with 10 bases left in between. The CDR3 length is 15 residues. The CDR3: CASSPGQGGNQPQHF. CDR3 coding DNA: TGTGCCAGCTCACCAGGGCAGGGAGGCAATCAGCCCCAGCATTTT.

The CDR3 region has the DNA TGCGCCAGCAGCGTCCCGGGGCCCTCTGGGGCCAACGTCCTGACTTTC. Translated, it gives CASSVPGPSGANVLTF. The J gene is TRBJ2-6, the V gene TRBV5-1; either TRBD1 or TRBD2 may supply D (5 bases each). The CDR3 is made up of 16 amino acids. In germline, CDR1 is SGHRS, CDR2 YFSETQ. Trimming shortened V by 4 bases and J by 0 bases, and 11 bases separated the two germline ends.

The J gene is TRBJ1-2, the V gene TRBV6-5; 9 positions match TRBD1. Germline V gives CDR1 MNHEY, CDR2 SVGAGI. Germline trimming cut 6 bases from V and 4 bases from J; bases unmatched to any gene: 6. This CDR3 contains 14 residues. The CDR3 coding sequence is TGTGCCAGCAGCCGGGGACAGGGCCTCTATGGCTACACCTTC. This gives the protein CASSRGQGLYGYTF.

The chain uses TRBV30 and TRBJ2-7; the D is unclear. Germline loops: CDR1 GTSNPN, CDR2 SVGIG (reference sequence). V was pared by 0 bases and J by 4 bases, with 10 bases between. CDR3 length: 13 amino acids. Here the CDR3 reads CAWSVEGRYEQYF. DNA of the CDR3: TGTGCCTGGAGTGTGGAAGGAAGGTACGAGCAGTACTTC.

The chain has TRBV21-1 and TRBJ2-7; the table's D gene call, TRBD2, was not cross checked with the DNA. TRBV21-1 is a documented pseudogene. The CDR3 loop spans 14 amino acids. This CDR3 reads CASSTRDRAYEQYF. CDR3 DNA sequence: TGTGCCAGCAGCACGCGGGACCGAGCCTACGAGCAGTACTTC.

This clone was observed once. The chain recombines TRBV6-5 with TRBJ1-2; 11 bases are a match to TRBD1. The CDR3 runs to 14 residues. Trimming at V came to 7 bases and at J to 6 bases, leaving 7 bases not matched to a gene. Germline V gives CDR1 MNHEY, CDR2 SVGAGI. The CDR3 nucleotides read TGTGCCAGCACCCGCGGACAGGGGGCAAATGGCTACACCTTC. This codes for CASTRGQGANGYTF.

This clone was observed once. The V and J genes are TRBV11-2 and TRBJ1-2, with D perhaps matching TRBD1 (5 bases). Trimming left V 5 bases short and J 8 bases short, with 12 bases between. Germline assignment: CDR1 SGHAT and CDR2 FQNNGV. The CDR3 runs 12 residues. DNA for the CDR3: TGTGCCAGCAGCCAGGGACCTAGGGGCTACACCTTC. Amino acid sequence: CASSQGPRGYTF.

The chain couples TRBV5-1 to TRBJ2-3, with a tentative D call TRBD2 (5 bases). V lost 4 bases and J 2 bases, leaving 17 bases between the germline ends. Germline CDR1 is SGHRS and CDR2 is YFSETQ. The CDR3 is 16 residues long. The DNA of the CDR3 is TGCGCCAGCAGCCCCGACCCAAGCGACTACACAGATACGCAGTATTTT. It yields the protein CASSPDPSDYTDTQYF. The complete variable domain, with remaining parts taken from reference TRBV5-1 and TRBJ2-3, reads KAGVTQTPRYLIKTRGQQVTLSCSPISGHRSVSWYQQTPGQGLQFLFEYFSETQRNKGNFPGRFSGRQFSNSRSEMNVSTLELGDSALYLCASSPDPSDYTDTQYFGPGTRLTVL.

This chain joins TRBV23-1 and TRBJ2-1, with a weak D call TRBD2 (6 bases). TRBV23-1 is sorted into the ORF group, with uncertain function. The CDR3 has 12 residues. CDR3 coding DNA: TGCCCCGACCGGGCTAGCGCCAATGAGCAGTTCTTC. This codes for CPDRASANEQFF.

In its sample, this clone was seen once. The genes are TRBV6-5 and TRBJ2-2; D gene uncertain. From germline, CDR1 is MNHEY and CDR2 SVGAGI. The germline V and J ends were trimmed by 0 bases and 6 bases, with 8 bases remaining between them. CDR3 length: 14 residues. CDR3 protein: CASSYSTISGELFF. The CDR3 DNA follows: TGTGCCAGCAGTTACTCAACTATTTCCGGGGAGCTGTTTTTT.

The chain has TRBV9 and TRBJ2-1; 10 bases agree with TRBD2. V was pared by 0 bases and J by 10 bases, with 7 bases of the junction left unmatched. The CDR3 is 15 residues long. Per the germline V gene, CDR1 is SGDLS and CDR2 is YYNGEE. The CDR3 sequence is CASSVEAGGFGEQFF. The CDR3 region has the DNA TGTGCCAGCAGCGTAGAAGCGGGAGGGTTCGGGGAGCAGTTCTTC.

The chain couples TRBV28 to TRBJ1-5; D remains ambiguous. The V end lost 2 bases, the J end lost 5 bases, and 10 bases lay between the germline ends. CDR1 is MDHEN, CDR2 SYDVKM, per germline. There are 14 residues in the CDR3. The CDR3 protein is CASSLGSQDQPQHF. The CDR3, as DNA: TGTGCCAGCAGTTTAGGCAGCCAGGATCAGCCCCAGCATTTT.

The chain uses TRBV2 and TRBJ2-1; 10 positions agree with TRBD1. The V and J ends lost 6 bases and 6 bases, in that order; junction bases with no gene match: 2. Germline V CDR1 and CDR2: SNHLY, FYNNEI. CDR3 size: 13 residues. CDR3 coding DNA: TGTGCCAGCAGACGGACAGGGGGCAATGAGCAGTTCTTC. As protein: CASRRTGGNEQFF.

The chain is built from TRBV7-2 and TRBJ2-1; the match to TRBD2 covers 7 bases. CDR1 is SGHTA, CDR2 FQGNSA, per germline. V lost 1 base and J lost 9; bases outside the gene matches: 6. There are 14 residues in the CDR3. In nucleotides, the CDR3 is TGTGCCAGCAGCTTAGGCTACCCGGGGGGTGAGCAGTTCTTC. This encodes CASSLGYPGGEQFF. Variable domain in full (rest from reference TRBV7-2 and TRBJ2-1): GAGVSQSPSNKVTEKGKDVELRCDPISGHTALYWYRQSLGQGLEFLIYFQGNSAPDKSGLPSDRFSAERTGGSVSTLTIQRTQQEDSAVYLCASSLGYPGGEQFFGPGTRLTVL.

The DNA for the CDR3 is TGTGCCAGCAGCACGATAGGGACTGGTTCTGAAAAACTGTTTTTT. Protein: CASSTIGTGSEKLFF. V is TRBV7-9 and J is TRBJ1-4, with TRBD1 as a possible D gene (5 bases). Germline assignment: CDR1 SEHNR and CDR2 FQNEAQ (reference sequence). V was clipped by 5 bases and J by 7 bases, with 17 bases between them. This CDR3 comprises 15 residues.

The V gene is TRBV7-8, the J gene TRBJ1-4; 7 nucleotides line up with TRBD1. CDR1 is SGHVS and CDR2 is FQNEAQ in the germline V gene. The ends lost 5 bases at V and 3 bases at J; junction bases unmatched: 6. The CDR3 length is 15 residues. CDR3 protein: CASSGRQGPNEKLFF. The CDR3 DNA reads TGTGCCAGCAGCGGCAGACAGGGACCTAATGAAAAACTGTTTTTT.

To note about this clone: The same CDR3 can be traced to other DNA sequences in this sample. The gene calls are TRBV9 and TRBJ2-2, with a tentative D call TRBD2 (5 bases). CDR1 is SGDLS and CDR2 is YYNGEE in the germline V gene. The CDR3 is 15 residues long. V was trimmed by 0 bases and J by 6 bases, leaving 12 bases between them. For the CDR3, the DNA is TGTGCCAGCAGCGTAGACGGAGGACGACCCGGGGAGCTGTTTTTT. This sequence encodes CASSVDGGRPGELFF.

This rearrangement joins TRBV19 to TRBJ1-5; 7 bases line up with TRBD1. Germline V lookup: CDR1 LNHDA, CDR2 SQIVND (reference sequence). V dropped 5 bases and J dropped 4; count of bases not matched to a gene: 5. This CDR3 region has 14 residues. CDR3: CASSPRGRNQPQHF. DNA of the CDR3: TGTGCCAGTAGTCCCAGGGGGAGGAATCAGCCCCAGCATTTT.

The V gene is TRBV5-6, the J gene TRBJ2-3, with 13 bases identical to TRBD2. The CDR3 is 17 residues long. CDR1 is SGHDT and CDR2 is YYEEEE in the germline V gene. After removal of 4 bases from V and 6 bases from J, the junction contained 11 bases not matched to a gene. Written as DNA, the CDR3 is TGTGCCAGCAGCGTCTTAACTAGCGGGAGGGAAACGGATACGCAGTATTTT. Translated: CASSVLTSGRETDTQYF.

The chain combines TRBV14 with TRBJ1-1, with D uncertain. CDR1 and CDR2 from the germline V gene are SGHDN and FVKESK. Trimming pared 0 bases from V and 0 bases from J, leaving 8 bases between. The CDR3 is made up of 15 amino acids. The CDR3 sequence: CASSQDEQMNTEAFF. In nucleotides, the CDR3 is TGTGCCAGCAGCCAAGATGAACAGATGAACACTGAAGCTTTCTTT.

The rearrangement uses TRBV9 and TRBJ2-3; TRBD2 matches 9 bases. Per germline, CDR1 SGDLS and CDR2 YYNGEE. V gave up 5 bases and J gave up 3 bases; unmatched junction bases: 7. The CDR3 consists of 15 residues. The CDR3 DNA is TGTGCCAGCAGTCCGAGCGGGAGGCTTACAGATACGCAGTATTTT. As protein: CASSPSGRLTDTQYF.

The chain employs TRBV7-9 and TRBJ2-7; D is ambiguous. Looked up from germline, CDR1 is SEHNR and CDR2 is FQNEAQ (reference sequence). CDR3 length equals 15 residues. V lost 2 bases to trimming and J lost 3 bases, with 14 bases between them. This CDR3 reads CASSLRNSSLYEQYF. CDR3 in DNA: TGTGCCAGCAGCTTAAGGAATTCGTCTCTCTACGAGCAGTACTTC. Full variable domain (remainder filled in from reference TRBV7-9 and TRBJ2-7): DTGVSQNPRHKITKRGQNVTFRCDPISEHNRLYWYRQTLGQGPEFLTYFQNEAQLEKSRLLSDRFSAERPKGSFSTLEIQRTEQGDSAMYLCASSLRNSSLYEQYFGPGTRLTVT.

The chain couples TRBV7-2 to TRBJ2-7; no reliable D call. The germline gives CDR1 SGHTA, CDR2 FQGNSA. The CDR3 has 11 residues. The V end was cut by 6 bases, the J end by 6 bases, with 9 bases between. This chain's CDR3 is CASSITTEQYF. The CDR3 nucleotides are TGTGCCAGCAGTATTACAACCGAGCAGTACTTC.

Concerning this clone: Other nucleotide sequences from this sample produce the same CDR3. The chain joins TRBV5-1 to TRBJ2-5; D unclear. Trimming left V 2 bases short and J 1 base short, with 9 bases between. CDR3 length: 14 residues. Per the germline V gene, CDR1 is SGHRS and CDR2 is YFSETQ. DNA of the CDR3: TGCGCCAGCAGCTTTGGTACGGTCCAAGAGACCCAGTACTTC. Translated: CASSFGTVQETQYF.

In this sample, this clone turned up once. This rearrangement joins TRBV4-3 to TRBJ1-1; 8 bases are shared with TRBD1. The CDR3 is made up of 13 amino acids. Per the germline V gene, CDR1 is LGHNA and CDR2 is YSLEER. The V and J ends lost 0 bases and 7 bases, in that order; junction bases with no gene match: 1. The CDR3 DNA reads as TGCGCCAGCAGCCAAGAACAGGGGGTTGAAGCTTTCTTT. Its protein is CASSQEQGVEAFF.

DNA of the CDR3: TGTGCCAGCTCACTCGGGGACAGACAAGAGACCCAGTACTTC. Its protein product is CASSLGDRQETQYF. The chain carries TRBV18 and TRBJ2-5, with 7 bases lining up with TRBD1. V was clipped by 4 bases and J by 2 bases; unmatched bases: 4. CDR3 length equals 14 residues. Germline V lookup: CDR1 KGHSH, CDR2 LQKENI.